This T cell receptor (beta chain) originates from a study of blood T cell repertoires in COVID-19 (dated by TCRdb to between 2020 and 2021). Notes on the research overall: The collaborator samples originated in the United States, Italy and Spain and spanned the acute and convalescent phases of COVID-19. Subjects who had been exposed to COVID-19, were actively infected with it, or had recovered from it provided the deeply sampled blood TCRbeta repertoires that made up the dataset. The samples were drawn from two sources: the first 160 participants of the ongoing ImmuneRACE study, and some 1,300 subjects contributed by 6 global collaborators. The repertoires were released in a freely available public database meant as a resource for research on the immune response to SARS-CoV-2. The material from the prospective study consisted of cDNA or gDNA derived from T cells, B-cell-depleted T cells, or PBMCs. Where available, HLA class I and class II types were taken from metadata supplied by the sample provider and were not determined by assay-based typing. Nearly every sample came with metadata listing a de-identified subject ID, COVID-19 status, age in years and sex.

In Seattle, one collaborating source enrolled patients while the infection was active and tracked those patients longitudinally over the course of disease. Whole blood was collected in K2EDTA tubes by collaborating institutions according to the institutions' own protocols. For TCRbeta analysis, collaborators shipped samples in one of three forms: frozen whole blood, isolated PBMCs, or DNA extracted from either of those sample types. TCRbeta CDR3 regions were amplified from genomic DNA by means of the immunoSEQ Assay, a bias-controlled multiplex PCR. As for how the authors treated the data: The number of nucleated cells in each sample was estimated from the amplification of reference gene primers within the assay. To quantify the absolute abundance of each unique TCRbeta CDR3 rearrangement, sequence reads were collapsed and filtered. For each sample, productive Simpson clonality was calculated as the square root of Simpson's diversity index over productive rearrangements. The table was pulled from immuneACCESS by TCRdb, which kept in-frame rearrangements only. Such tables lose some clones; where checked, under half of the loss comes from unresolved V genes, and the rest has no known cause. V, J and clone size were drawn from that table, and D and trimming were deduced from the DNA. The sample records under 50,000 clones, more than 80% of which are singletons. The ten biggest clones cover about 1% of the sample.

Including the terminal cysteine and phenylalanine, the CDR3 comprises 11 residues. Only the CDR3 portion is preserved as DNA: 33 bases, with reading frame beginning at the first base. CDR1 and CDR2 (SQVTM, ANQGSEA) derive from the germline V gene. Trimming costs V 6 bases and J 1 base, and their ends lie 6 bases apart. Results the study describes overall, beyond this receptor: The quantity of clinical and demographic metadata differed by source and by participant and was supplied without curation.

Concerning this clone: Its antigen is not yet known. Base qualities are not at hand, and no much larger clone is one base apart.

Sequences were obtained from peripheral blood. This receptor chain uses TRBV29-1 and TRBJ1-1; no D gene can be assigned with confidence. The clonotype originates from a man aged 55 to 70 with COVID-19, enrolled during active disease. This receptor carries the CDR3 CSVETNTEAFF. Here is the DNA: TGCAGCGTGGAGACGAACACTGAAGCTTTCTTT.